The 7 T cell receptor beta chains given below trace back to one sample, sequenced in a study of blood T cells in healthy people across ages. The second PCR ran roughly 7 to 12 cycles with a sample-barcoded 5' primer and J-beta primers. TCRdb re-called the 5' RACE reads through MiXCR, storing one row per CDR3 protein. The sample gives around 800,000 distinct CDR3 sequences, more than 25% of which show up once; about 2.9% is in the top ten. The data also belong to a second study, concerning T cells of mothers and their children.

Sequencing was carried out using blood. Every receptor here comes from a boy aged 10-17 years in good health.

The gene calls are TRBV11-3 and TRBJ2-1; 11 bases align to TRBD1. The CDR3 spans 17 residues. Unmatched junction bases numbered 2, after V lost 1 base and J lost 0 bases. Germline V gene sequence: CDR1 SGHNT, CDR2 YENEEA. CDR3 nucleotides: TGTGCCAGCAGCTTAGGGGACAGGGGGTCCTCCTACAATGAGCAGTTCTTC. Its translation is CASSLGDRGSSYNEQFF.

This clonotype turned up a few times. The chain recombines TRBV29-1 with TRBJ2-7; D possibly corresponds to TRBD2 (5 bases). This CDR3 is 11 amino acids long. V gave up 7 bases and J gave up 4 bases, with 11 bases separating them. CDR1 and CDR2 (germline): SQVTM, ANQGSEA. CDR3 region: CSGRTDYEQYF. DNA of the CDR3: TGCAGCGGCAGGACTGATTACGAGCAGTACTTC.

A single count supports this clonotype. This may stem from a read error, because a much larger clone lies one nucleotide away. This CDR3 is CATSDGLQETQYF. DNA for the CDR3: TGTGCCACCAGTGATGGCCTTCAAGAGACCCAGTACTTC. The chain employs TRBV24-1 and TRBJ2-5; no clear D gene. The V gene lost 3 bases and the J gene lost 2 bases, with 6 bases spanning the gap. Per the germline V gene, CDR1 is KGHDR and CDR2 is SFDVKD. The CDR3 length is 13 residues.

The chain couples TRBV29-1 to TRBJ2-5; TRBD2 agrees at 11 bases. CDR3 length equals 15 residues. The trim removed 6 bases at V and 5 bases at J, leaving 11 bases unmatched. Germline V lookup: CDR1 SQVTM, CDR2 ANQGSEA. CDR3 sequence (DNA): TGCAGCGTCGCCGGGACTAGCGGCTATGAGGAGACCCAGTACTTC. Encoded protein: CSVAGTSGYEETQYF.

This clonotype was counted only a few times. The CDR3 region is CASSVEGPYNSPLHF. The CDR3 DNA reads TGCGCCAGCAGCGTGGAGGGACCTTATAATTCACCCCTCCACTTT. The rearrangement uses TRBV10-2 and TRBJ1-6; TRBD1 might be the D (5 bases). From germline, CDR1 is WSHSY and CDR2 SAAADI. This CDR3 contains 15 residues. Trimming removed 6 bases at V and 4 bases at J, with 13 bases between.

The V and J genes are TRBV12-3 or TRBV12-4 and TRBJ2-5; the D is unclear. The CDR3 runs to 13 residues. V was cut by 3 bases and J by 2 bases, with 7 bases left in between. This CDR3 reads CASSFARQETQYF. Written as DNA, the CDR3 is TGTGCCAGCAGTTTTGCCAGACAAGAGACCCAGTACTTC.

The J gene is TRBJ1-3, the V gene TRBV18; 8 positions match TRBD1. The CDR3 consists of 17 residues. Germline V CDR1 and CDR2: KGHSH, LQKENI. With 1 base clipped from V and 0 bases from J, the junction kept 5 bases outside the gene matches. CDR3 nucleotides: TGTGCCAGCTCACCACGCTCAGGGGGCCTCTCTGGAAACACCATATATTTT. Translated: CASSPRSGGLSGNTIYF.